This T cell receptor (beta chain) was identified in a study of PD-1 blockade in classical Hodgkin lymphoma. Time point indicated: newly diagnosed, previously untreated cHL patient sample. Thawed PBMCs underwent magnetic negative selection to yield purified CD4+ T cells. The V gene's germline CDR1 is MNHNS and CDR2 SASEGT. This CDR3 comprises 16 residues. In regard to this clone: An end of the junction does not agree with germline; a read error may underlie this.

Profiling relied on immunoSEQ multiplex PCR, and the TCRdb table lists in-frame clones only, not all of them. This sample has 15,000 to 19,000 clones, with 85% to 90% found just once. This chain joins TRBV6-1 and TRBJ2-2; TRBD2 agrees at 9 bases. The sample comprised CD4+ T cells from blood. The receptor comes from a human donor with classical Hodgkin lymphoma. CDR3 protein: CASCEGGRVGTGELFF. The CDR3 DNA reads TGTGCCAGCTGTGAGGGCGGGAGGGTAGGAACCGGGGAGCTGTTTTTT.